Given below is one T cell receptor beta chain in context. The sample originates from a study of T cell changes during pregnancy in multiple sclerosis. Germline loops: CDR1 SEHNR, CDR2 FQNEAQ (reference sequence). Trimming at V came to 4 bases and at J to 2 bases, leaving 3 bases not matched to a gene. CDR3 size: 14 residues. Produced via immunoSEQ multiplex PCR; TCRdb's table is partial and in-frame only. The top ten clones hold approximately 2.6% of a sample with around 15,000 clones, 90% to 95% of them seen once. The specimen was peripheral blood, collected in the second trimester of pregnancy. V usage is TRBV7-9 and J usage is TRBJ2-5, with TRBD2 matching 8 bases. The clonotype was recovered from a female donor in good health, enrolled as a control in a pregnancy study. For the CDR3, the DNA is TGTGCCAGCAGCTCGACTAGCGTACAAGAGACCCAGTACTTC. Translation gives CASSSTSVQETQYF.